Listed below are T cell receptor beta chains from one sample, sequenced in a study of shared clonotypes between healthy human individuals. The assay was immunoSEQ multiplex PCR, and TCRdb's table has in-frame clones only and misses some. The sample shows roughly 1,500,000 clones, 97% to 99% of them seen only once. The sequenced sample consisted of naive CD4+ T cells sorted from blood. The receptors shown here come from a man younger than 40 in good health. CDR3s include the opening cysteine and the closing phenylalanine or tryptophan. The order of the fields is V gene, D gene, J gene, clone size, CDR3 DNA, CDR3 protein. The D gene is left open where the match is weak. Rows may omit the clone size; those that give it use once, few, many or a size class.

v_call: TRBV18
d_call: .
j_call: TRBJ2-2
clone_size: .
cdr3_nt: TGTGCCAGCTCACCATTCGCAGCCGGGTTGGGTGCCGGGGAGCTGTTTTTT
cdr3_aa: CASSPFAAGLGAGELFF

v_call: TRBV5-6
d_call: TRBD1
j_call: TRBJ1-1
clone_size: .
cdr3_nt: TGTGCCAGCAGCTGGGACAGGGGGCCTCTCATGAACACTGAAGCTTTCTTT
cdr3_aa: CASSWDRGPLMNTEAFF

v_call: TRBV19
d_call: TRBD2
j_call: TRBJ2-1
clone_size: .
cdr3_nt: TGTGCCAGTAGTATAGCCCTAGCGGGAGTTTACAATGAGCAGTTCTTC
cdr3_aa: CASSIALAGVYNEQFF

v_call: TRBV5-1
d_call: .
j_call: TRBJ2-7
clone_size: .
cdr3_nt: TGCGCCAGCAGCGGAGGACAGAGAGCATCCTACGAGCAGTACTTC
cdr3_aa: CASSGGQRASYEQYF

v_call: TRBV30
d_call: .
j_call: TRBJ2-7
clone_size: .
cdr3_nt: TGTGCCTGGAGATATGGGGTTTCCTACGAGCAGTACTTC
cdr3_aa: CAWRYGVSYEQYF

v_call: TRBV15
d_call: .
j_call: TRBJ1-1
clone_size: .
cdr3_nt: TGTGCCACCAGCAACCGCGTCGTGGACACTGAAGCTTTCTTT
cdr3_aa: CATSNRVVDTEAFF

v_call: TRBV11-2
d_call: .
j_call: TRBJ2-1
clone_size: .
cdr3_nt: TGTGCCAGCGGACGCCCGAGGAGCGGGACATACAATGAGCAGTTCTTC
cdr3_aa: CASGRPRSGTYNEQFF

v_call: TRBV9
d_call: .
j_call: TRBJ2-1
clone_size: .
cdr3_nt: TGTGCCAGCAGCGTAGATCCGACTTCGAGGGAGCAGTTCTTC
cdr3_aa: CASSVDPTSREQFF

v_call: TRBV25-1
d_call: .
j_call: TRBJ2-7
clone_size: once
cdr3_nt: TGTGCCAGCAGTCCCACCTGGTCAGGAACGGCGTCCTACGAGCAGTACTTC
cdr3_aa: CASSPTWSGTASYEQYF

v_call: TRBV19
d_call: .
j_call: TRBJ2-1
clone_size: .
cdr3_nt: TGTGCCAGTAGTTTACAGGGTACTGAGCAGTTCTTC
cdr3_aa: CASSLQGTEQFF

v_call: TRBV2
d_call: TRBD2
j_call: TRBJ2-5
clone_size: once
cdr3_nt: TGTGCCAGCACCGTCACTAGCGGGGAAGAGACCCAGTACTTC
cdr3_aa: CASTVTSGEETQYF

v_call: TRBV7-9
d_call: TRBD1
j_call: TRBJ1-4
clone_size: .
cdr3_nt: TGTGCCAGCAGCTTAGCTGGGAGGGGGCCTGCTAATGAAAAACTGTTTTTT
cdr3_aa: CASSLAGRGPANEKLFF

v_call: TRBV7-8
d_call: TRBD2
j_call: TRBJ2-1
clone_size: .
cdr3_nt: TGTGCCAGCAGCAAGAGGGTTAGCGGGAGGGCCGTTTCCTACAATGAGCAGTTCTTC
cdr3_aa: CASSKRVSGRAVSYNEQFF

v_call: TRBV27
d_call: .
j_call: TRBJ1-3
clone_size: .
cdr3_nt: TGTGCCAGCAGTCCAACGGGACTGAACTCTGGAAACACCATATATTTT
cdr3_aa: CASSPTGLNSGNTIYF

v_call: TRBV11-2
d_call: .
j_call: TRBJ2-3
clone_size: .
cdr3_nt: TGTGCCAGCAGCTTAGTGACTTACACAGATACGCAGTATTTT
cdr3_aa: CASSLVTYTDTQYF

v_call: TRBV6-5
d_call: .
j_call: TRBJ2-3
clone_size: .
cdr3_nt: TGTGCCAGCAGTTACGCCAGGGTGTTAGATACGCAGTATTTT
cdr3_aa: CASSYARVLDTQYF

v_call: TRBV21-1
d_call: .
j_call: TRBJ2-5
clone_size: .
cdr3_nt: TGTGCCAGCAGCAAAATACTCTACGGGAGTAGGGAGACCCAGTACTTC
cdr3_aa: CASSKILYGSRETQYF